This T cell receptor beta chain was observed in a study of immune heterogeneity within non-small cell lung tumors. Study outcomes and limitations: Identical dominant CDR3 beta clonotypes recurred across a patient's tumor sites, together with site-unique high-frequency clones.

Bulk tumor genomic DNA, 500 to 650 ng per sample, was the template. Widely spaced biopsies, several per primary tumor, were obtained at surgery. These patients got curative surgery after being newly diagnosed with untreated non-small cell lung cancer. CDR3 of TCR beta was amplified by multiplex PCR that used 32 V and 13 J primers. MiXCR, run by TCRdb on the multiplex PCR reads, gives a single entry per CDR3 protein. Of about 34,000 distinct CDR3 sequences in the sample, around 30% were seen once. This CDR3 has 15 amino acids. The junction had 4 bases not matched to a gene; V was cut back by 3 bases and J by 2 bases. The V gene's germline CDR1 is KGHDR and CDR2 SFDVKD. This clonotype was recorded many times. Its cognate antigen is unknown.

The chain has TRBV24-1 and TRBJ2-3, with TRBD1 matching over 7 bases. The receptor was derived from a man between 40 and 49 years old with non-small cell lung cancer. The sample was lung tumor tissue. The CDR3 DNA sequence: TGTGCCACCAGTGATCCGGGACAGTACACAGATACGCAGTATTTT. It yields the protein CATSDPGQYTDTQYF.